This T cell receptor (beta chain) was sequenced for a study of early stage breast cancer tumors (dated by TCRdb to the late 2010s). Describing the broader study: Of the 15 to 20 invasive breast tumors, about a dozen were found to be estrogen receptor-positive, progesterone receptor-positive and HER2-negative. The samples as a whole yielded around 2.4 million detected templates, corresponding to roughly 1.1 million unique clonotypes. About 70% of the 12 ER+/PR+/HER2- tumors were invasive ductal carcinomas, while the other four were invasive lobular carcinomas. On average, each sample got about 10-fold read coverage.

The study profiled bulk TCR beta-chain repertoires in matched peripheral blood, tumor and adjacent normal breast tissue taken from over 15 patients with early-stage breast cancer. Before surgery, whole blood (roughly 4.5-11 mL) was collected into EDTA tubes and processed within 2 hours. Ficoll-Paque centrifugation in SepMate-50 tubes was used to isolate peripheral blood mononuclear cells. PBMCs were cryopreserved in aliquots of roughly 1.8 to 4 million cells in roughly 90% FBS with about 10% DMSO and kept in liquid nitrogen. Genomic DNA was extracted with the Qiagen AllPrep DNA/RNA Mini kit. About this clone itself: Its antigen is still unknown. No much larger clonotype is one base removed from it; base qualities were not supplied.

Trimming removed 10 bases from V and 2 bases from J; the gene matches leave 7 bases unexplained. Including the terminal cysteine and phenylalanine, the CDR3 comprises 14 residues. Only the CDR3 region is kept as DNA, spanning 42 bases read in frame from base 1. CDR1 is given as ENHRY and CDR2 as SYGVKD, both from the germline V gene. The investigation overall reported the following: Chain pairing and functional markers such as CD4, CD8 and FOXP3 were not captured by bulk genomic DNA sequencing of unsorted cells. Enriched TCRB sequences shared across patients were found to be mostly commonly generated sequences that were unlikely to play an important role in the tumor microenvironment. Repertoires from blood and normal breast were more alike than repertoires from blood and tumor, and in about 90% of the 16 patients, comparing each tissue with blood separated tumor from normal. Tumors showed around 2.5-fold higher T cell density and higher clonality than adjacent normal breast tissue. Analysis by tumor subtype was prevented by the small cohort size.

Two independent genomic DNA replicates were amplified for each sample, with roughly 0.5 ug used for blood and approximately 1.5 ug for tumor or normal breast. Following the manufacturer's instructions, the ImmunoSeq Intro kit was used to carry out TCRB sequencing on genomic DNA. The multiplex PCR ran for 30 to 40 cycles using proprietary primers and spike-in control sequences for absolute quantification. An 87-bp fragment spanning the CDR3 and flanking V and J genes was sequenced with single-end 150-bp reads. Seven samples, each with two replicates, were multiplexed per lane of an Illumina MiSeq using version 3.0 chemistry. For the original study's pipeline: Raw data were processed with the vendor's proprietary pipeline, and both replicates were merged into a single result per sample. A clonotype was defined as productive rearrangements that share the same V-gene family, CDR3 amino acid sequence and J-gene segment. To compute clonality, the normalized Shannon entropy (Pielou evenness) of TCRB abundances was subtracted from 1. To estimate T cell density, the total number of templates was divided by the input cell count, which was inferred from how much DNA went in. Recon was used with default parameters to estimate total repertoire diversity and clonality. A clonotype counted as tumor-enriched if its abundance in tumor exceeded 0.1% and was at least 32-fold higher than its abundance in normal breast. The source is immuneACCESS, and TCRdb retained only in-frame sequences with V and J called. Part of the clones is not carried over; for the studies checked, unresolved V genes explain less than half of this, and the remainder is unexplained. That table gives V, J and clone size, and the DNA gave D and trimming. This sample holds about 36,000 clones; around 68% were observed only once. The ten largest make up over 6% of the sample.

The rearrangement combines TRBV10-3 with TRBJ2-2, with 7 bases matching TRBD2. The sequenced material came from blood. This TCR was sampled from a person between 60 and 70 years old with breast cancer. The CDR3 is CATRSGDNTGELFF. DNA sequence: TGTGCCACACGAAGCGGGGATAACACCGGGGAGCTGTTTTTT.